There are many counts of the clone carrying this T cell receptor (beta chain). What it binds is unknown. These data come from a study of CD8 T cells in ankylosing spondylitis. Findings and limits, study-wide: Reportedly, significant enrichment of disease-linked clones occurred in matched ankylosing spondylitis synovial fluid. Typical of ankylosing spondylitis blood, it appeared, was a TCR beta motif of roughly eight highly homologous variants.

TCRdb analysed the 5' RACE reads with MiXCR anew, one entry per CDR3 protein. The table records about 220,000 distinct CDR3 sequences, roughly 6.6% of them present only once. CDR1 is MNHEY, CDR2 SMNVEV, per germline (reference sequence). V lost 6 bases and J 6 bases, leaving 18 bases between the germline ends. The CDR3 covers 15 residues. The material sequenced was blood, either unsorted or a sorted T cell fraction (not recorded which). The TCR comes from a male donor with ankylosing spondylitis. The V call is TRBV27, the J call TRBJ2-1, with D perhaps TRBD2 (6 bases). CDR3 residues: CASSKPDLEGNEQFF. CDR3 DNA: TGTGCCAGCAGCAAACCGGACCTGGAGGGCAATGAGCAGTTCTTC.